Listed here are 18 T cell receptor beta chains from one sample, sequenced in a study of blood T cell repertoires in COVID-19. The table came from immunoSEQ multiplex PCR; TCRdb's copy has only in-frame clones and leaves some out. Counted here are approximately 350,000 clones, 70% to 90% occurring once; the ten biggest clones make up less than 9%. Sequencing used peripheral blood. The receptors were gathered from a woman in her sixties or seventies with COVID-19, enrolled during active disease.

This sequence joins TRBV6-5 and TRBJ1-2; no definite D call. V shed 6 bases and J shed 8 bases, with 22 bases lying between them. CDR1 is MNHEY and CDR2 is SVGAGI in the germline V gene. The CDR3 runs to 15 residues. The CDR3 region is CASRFGTGPRGGYTF. As DNA, the CDR3 is TGTGCCAGCAGGTTCGGAACCGGGCCCCGAGGGGGCTACACCTTC.

The genes are TRBV6-5 and TRBJ1-6, with a weak D call TRBD1 (6 bases). V lost 6 bases, J lost 10 bases, and 13 bases lay in between. In germline, CDR1 is MNHEY, CDR2 SVGAGI. CDR3 length: 13 residues. CDR3 sequence: CASRPGVGSPLHF. As DNA, the CDR3 is TGTGCCAGCAGGCCAGGGGTGGGATCACCCCTCCACTTT.

This clone was observed a single time. The chain employs TRBV7-2 and TRBJ2-7, with 9 nucleotides matching TRBD2. This CDR3 has 16 residues. Germline V gene lookup returns CDR1 SGHTA and CDR2 FQGNSA. V lost 5 bases and J lost 2; bases outside the gene matches: 10. CDR3 coding DNA: TGTGCCAGCAGCCCGAGTAGCGGGGGTATGCCCTACGAGCAGTACTTC. As protein: CASSPSSGGMPYEQYF.

V and J are TRBV5-6 and TRBJ2-7; 14 nucleotides agree with TRBD2. The CDR3 is 16 amino acids. V shed 2 bases, J shed 5 bases, and the junction held 6 bases outside the gene matches. Germline values: CDR1 SGHDT, CDR2 YYEEEE. Here the CDR3 reads CASSFGLAGGGNEQYF. CDR3 nucleotides: TGTGCCAGCAGCTTTGGACTAGCGGGGGGCGGTAACGAGCAGTACTTC.

In this sample, this clone turned up a few times. The chain links TRBV6-5 to TRBJ2-7; TRBD2 matches 12 bases. CDR1 MNHEY and CDR2 SVGAGI come from the germline V gene. The CDR3 is 13 amino acids. V was pared by 8 bases and J by 6 bases, with 5 bases of the junction left unmatched. The CDR3 here is CASGRGLAGEQYF. DNA of the CDR3: TGTGCCAGCGGAAGGGGACTAGCGGGCGAGCAGTACTTC.

The chain uses TRBV12-3 or TRBV12-4 and TRBJ1-1; 7 positions match TRBD1. J gave up 5 bases and V 7 bases, and 4 bases lay outside the gene matches. This CDR3 is 12 amino acids long. The CDR3 DNA follows: TGTGCCAGCAACCCACAGGGGACTGAAGCTTTCTTT. Encoded protein: CASNPQGTEAFF.

J is TRBJ1-1 and V is TRBV4-3, with D hard to call. Trimming stripped 4 bases from V and 3 bases from J, with 12 bases between. Germline V lookup: CDR1 LGHNA, CDR2 YSLEER. The CDR3 loop spans 14 amino acids. The CDR3 is CASSRLEWDTEAFF. The CDR3 nucleotides are TGCGCCAGCAGCCGACTTGAGTGGGACACTGAAGCTTTCTTT.

This chain joins TRBV11-2 and TRBJ2-7; 8 positions match TRBD2. The CDR3 consists of 16 residues. With V trimmed by 5 bases and J by 0 bases, 9 bases remained unmatched. Germline CDR1 and CDR2: SGHAT and FQNNGV. Here the CDR3 DNA reads TGTGCCAGCAGCGGCCTGAGCGGGGGTATCTCCTACGAGCAGTACTTC. Protein: CASSGLSGGISYEQYF.

This chain joins TRBV27 and TRBJ2-3, with 8 bases fitting TRBD1. The V segment lost 5 bases and the J segment 5 bases; nucleotides outside the gene matches: 9. This CDR3 comprises 15 residues. CDR1 is MNHEY, CDR2 SMNVEV, per germline (reference sequence). In DNA, the CDR3 is TGTGCCAGCAGTATACAGGGGGTCCGTCTAGATACGCAGTATTTT. Protein: CASSIQGVRLDTQYF.

V gene TRBV6-1 combines with J gene TRBJ1-2; possibly TRBD1 for D (6 bases). Germline V gene lookup returns CDR1 MNHNS and CDR2 SASEGT. Trimming stripped 2 bases from V and 0 bases from J, with 16 bases between. The CDR3 runs to 17 residues. Written as DNA, the CDR3 is TGTGCCAGCAGTGAAAAGGGGGTGAGGAGAGCTAACTATGGCTACACCTTC. It translates to CASSEKGVRRANYGYTF.

The chain carries TRBV18 and TRBJ2-7, with 8 bases that match TRBD1. CDR1 and CDR2 from the germline V gene are KGHSH and LQKENI. The CDR3 contains 15 residues. Trimming removed 3 bases from V and 3 bases from J; junction bases left unmatched: 7. The CDR3 DNA sequence: TGTGCCAGCTCACCGGACAGGGTTCGTGTCTACGAGCAGTACTTC. Encoded protein: CASSPDRVRVYEQYF.

The chain combines TRBV5-1 with TRBJ1-1, with TRBD1 as a possible D gene (5 bases). CDR3 length: 14 residues. Germline CDR1 and CDR2: SGHRS and YFSETQ. Trimming took 1 base from V and 4 from J, leaving 11 bases between them. The CDR3 DNA is TGCGCCAGCAGCTTGTTAGGGGATGCCACTGAAGCTTTCTTT. It yields the protein CASSLLGDATEAFF.

The chain uses TRBV18 and TRBJ1-5, with D maybe TRBD1 (5 bases). The V and J ends lost 6 bases and 7 bases respectively, with 16 bases between them. This CDR3 region has 14 residues. CDR1 and CDR2 from the germline V gene are KGHSH and LQKENI. The CDR3 sequence is CASSTGLGRQPQHF. DNA for the CDR3: TGTGCCAGCTCTACGGGACTGGGGCGGCAGCCCCAGCATTTT.

The genes are TRBV5-4 and TRBJ2-1, with D possibly being TRBD2 (6 bases). Germline V gene lookup returns CDR1 SGHNT and CDR2 YYREEE (reference sequence). Trimming pared 3 bases from V and 3 bases from J, leaving 13 bases between. The CDR3 spans 15 residues. The CDR3 spells CASSSSGSYYNEQFF. CDR3 sequence (DNA): TGTGCCAGCAGCTCGAGCGGGTCTTACTACAATGAGCAGTTCTTC.

This chain joins TRBV7-2 and TRBJ2-1; 11 nucleotides match TRBD1. The trim removed 1 base at V and 5 bases at J, leaving 4 bases unmatched. Germline V lookup: CDR1 SGHTA, CDR2 FQGNSA. The CDR3 sequence is 16 residues long. CDR3 loop: CASSLVGTGGDNEQFF. The DNA of the CDR3 is TGTGCCAGCAGCTTAGTAGGGACAGGGGGAGACAATGAGCAGTTCTTC.

The J gene is TRBJ2-7, the V gene TRBV19, with 9 bases identical to TRBD1. This CDR3 region has 14 residues. V lost 7 bases to trimming and J lost 2 bases; unmatched junction nucleotides: 6. The germline CDR1 and CDR2 sequences are LNHDA and SQIVND (reference sequence). CDR3 sequence: CASMGTGNTYEQYF. CDR3 nucleotide sequence: TGTGCCAGTATGGGGACAGGGAACACCTACGAGCAGTACTTC.

The rearrangement links TRBV19 to TRBJ1-1, with D possibly TRBD1 on 6 matching bases. The CDR3 consists of 13 residues. V gave up 6 bases and J gave up 4 bases, with 12 bases separating them. The germline V gene encodes CDR1 LNHDA and CDR2 SQIVND (reference sequence). CDR3 sequence: CASSRGLVTEAFF. In nucleotides, the CDR3 is TGTGCCAGTAGCAGGGGATTGGTCACTGAAGCTTTCTTT.

The chain carries TRBV19 and TRBJ1-5; 8 bases align to TRBD1. The germline gives CDR1 LNHDA, CDR2 SQIVND (reference sequence). The trim removed 8 bases at V and 5 bases at J, leaving 5 bases unmatched. The CDR3 has 13 amino acids. In nucleotides, the CDR3 is TGTGCCAGTGAGACAGGGGAACATCAGCCCCAGCATTTT. Its protein is CASETGEHQPQHF.